These T cell receptor beta chains were read from a single sample in a study of human T cells and chemical hapten exposure. TCRdb re-called the RACE reads with MiXCR, one entry per CDR3 protein. The table records approximately 60,000 distinct CDR3 sequences, about 11% of them present only once. The starting material was whole blood, obtained in connection with sensitization to the hapten diphenylcyclopropenone (DPC). All receptors come from a woman aged 35 to 49 with alopecia areata. Some clones in this sample may be carry-over from other donors' samples. The CDR3 runs from the conserved cysteine through the conserved F or W. A D gene is named only where the DNA matches it firmly. Rows may omit the clone size; those that give it use once, few, many or a size class.

j_call | d_call | v_call | clone_size | cdr3_aa | cdr3_nt
TRBJ1-5 | TRBD1 | TRBV20-1 | many | CSAREGTGGLGNQPQHF | TGCAGTGCTAGAGAGGGGACAGGGGGCTTGGGCAATCAGCCCCAGCATTTT
TRBJ2-5 | NA | TRBV19 | NA | CASSSQRRQETQYF | TGTGCCAGTAGTTCCCAGCGGAGACAAGAGACCCAGTACTTC
TRBJ2-7 | NA | TRBV7-9 | NA | CASSQSYGQYF | TGTGCCAGCAGCCAATCCTACGGGCAGTACTTC
TRBJ1-5 | NA | TRBV7-2 | few | CASSLRRTQNQPQHF | TGTGCCAGCAGCTTACGGCGGACCCAGAATCAGCCCCAGCATTTT
TRBJ2-2 | TRBD2 | TRBV2 | few | CASSVLAGAPGELFF | TGTGCCAGCAGTGTACTAGCGGGGGCCCCCGGGGAGCTGTTTTTT
TRBJ1-2 | NA | TRBV7-6 | many | CASSKEVGANYGYTF | TGTGCCAGCAGCAAAGAGGTTGGAGCTAACTATGGCTACACCTTC
TRBJ2-7 | NA | TRBV19 | many | CASSISRTMRTYEQYF | TGTGCCAGTAGTATTAGTCGGACGATGAGGACCTACGAGCAGTACTTC
TRBJ2-7 | NA | TRBV27 | NA | CDSEGLYEQYF | TGTGACAGCGAGGGTCTCTACGAGCAGTACTTC
TRBJ1-5 | NA | TRBV3-1 | few | CASSQLAGFQPQHF | TGTGCCAGCAGCCAATTGGCCGGATTCCAGCCCCAGCATTTT
TRBJ2-2 | NA | TRBV6-5 | few | CASRGGADVGELFF | TGTGCCAGCAGGGGCGGGGCAGATGTCGGGGAGCTGTTTTTT
TRBJ2-7 | NA | TRBV29-1 | NA | CSVAQSYEQYF | TGCAGCGTTGCCCAATCCTACGAGCAGTACTTC
TRBJ2-2 | TRBD2 | TRBV6-2/TRBV6-3 | many | CASRDLRTSGRAIGELFF | TGTGCCAGCAGAGACCTCAGGACTAGCGGGAGGGCCATCGGGGAGCTGTTTTTT
TRBJ2-3 | NA | TRBV10-3 | NA | CAISEGGPDTQYF | TGTGCCATCAGCGAAGGGGGGCCAGATACGCAGTATTTT
TRBJ2-7 | NA | TRBV7-2 | NA | CASSLDQSSYEQYF | TGTGCCAGCAGCTTAGACCAAAGCTCCTACGAGCAGTACTTC
TRBJ1-1 | NA | TRBV25-1 | few | CASSGGRGISEAFF | TGTGCCAGCAGCGGGGGCCGGGGAATCTCTGAAGCTTTCTTT
TRBJ2-2 | TRBD2 | TRBV19 | many | CASKSSLRGTSGSNTGELFF | TGTGCCAGTAAGTCTTCCTTACGTGGGACTAGCGGTTCGAACACCGGGGAGCTGTTTTTT